This TCR beta chain was sequenced during a study of blood T cells in healthy people across ages. Concerning this clonotype: Its antigen is unidentified.

General study points: There were more naive CD4+ cells and higher diversity in long-lived donors than in aged donors. With age, beta diversity per million T cells declined roughly linearly, significantly by approximately 40.

Sample-barcoded 5' priming and a J-beta primer mix drove a second PCR of 7 to 11 cycles. TCRdb fed the 5' RACE reads into MiXCR, producing one record per CDR3 protein. The sample comprises about 2 million distinct CDR3 sequences, roughly 49% of which are singletons, and approximately 2.1% rests with the top ten. With 6 bases removed from V and 2 bases from J, the gap between germline ends came to 14 bases. The CDR3 contains 14 residues. In germline, CDR1 is MDHEN, CDR2 SYDVKM. Sequencing was carried out using blood. This receptor was obtained from a woman aged 40 to 50 in good health. The chain carries TRBV28 and TRBJ2-7; no clear D gene. Written as DNA, the CDR3 is TGTGCCAGCAGCCCTGGCGAGAGACCCTACGAGCAGTACTTC. Amino acid sequence: CASSPGERPYEQYF. Full variable domain (outside the CDR3, taken from reference TRBV28 and TRBJ2-7): DVKVTQSSRYLVKRTGEKVFLECVQDMDHENMFWYRQDPGLGLRLIYFSYDVKMKEKGDIPEGYSVSREKKERFSLILESASTNQTSMYLCASSPGERPYEQYFGPGTRLTVT.